This TCR beta chain derives from a study of shared clonotypes between healthy human individuals (dated by TCRdb to about 2020). At the level of the whole study: The cohort included a few men and two women between 18 and 49 years of age. Per donor, three plates each were used for CD4 naive and CD4 memory, two for CD8 naive, and one for CD8 memory. Blood TCR repertoires of 5 or 6 healthy adults were deeply sequenced to estimate repertoire size and the extent of clonotype sharing between individuals. To increase sequencing depth and limit assay-specific biases, TCR repertoire library preparation and sequencing were carried out by different laboratories using diverse techniques. Each donor's leukapheresis produced roughly between roughly 0.85 and 9 billion PBMCs. Summary of the overall study and its limitations: Naive subsets generally had larger estimated clonotype richness than memory subsets. Compared with non-shared clonotypes, the clonotypes found in all four sorted-subset donors had higher generation probabilities. Across several donors, about 5.2% of naive CD4, approximately 3.6% of naive CD8, 2% to 2.5% of memory CD4, and approximately 0.4% of memory CD8 clonotypes were shared. The genetic and exposure-history diversity represented was limited by the small number of donors. Pairwise subsampling indicated that sequencing depth was expected to affect the degree of clonotype sharing among donors. Rarefaction of sorted-subset datasets indicated incomplete sequencing despite the large sequencing depth. Sampling was limited to blood, and TCR repertoires in tissue likely differ from TCR repertoires in blood.

The CDR3 contains 16 residues, cysteine and phenylalanine counted. CDR3 DNA only is kept here, 48 bases in frame from base 1. V and J are trimmed by 4 bases and 7 bases, and the gene matches miss 12 bases of the junction. CDR1 and CDR2 are read off the germline V gene (reference sequence) as MNHEY and SMNVEV. Using the deep immunoSEQ assay, TCR CDR3 regions were amplified from genomic DNA by multiplex PCR. Extracted genomic DNA from each cell subset was distributed evenly across all wells of several immunoSEQ 96-well plates, and each plate was treated as a replicate. For sorted subsets, each replicate PCR was loaded with 200 to 250 ng genomic DNA, equivalent to 30,000 or so T cell genomes. Purified libraries were quantified with a Qubit 3.0 fluorometer, sized on a Bioanalyzer 2100, and re-quantified with the KAPA Library Quantification kit. A separate single-read 150-cycle Illumina NextSeq 550 flow cell was used to sequence each immunoSEQ 96-well plate. On the study's bioinformatics: Because only junctional sequences without quality scores were contained in the immunoSEQ output, filtering matching that applied to full-length reads could not be performed. Sequences were annotated with PyIR, a Python wrapper for IgBLAST v1.9, and V/J genes and CDR3 were assigned using IMGT germline references. Reads were removed for weak V/J assignments (E-value above 1e-6), missing CDR3, stop codons, out-of-frame junctions, or ambiguous translated residues. V3J clonotypes were defined by identical inferred V gene, J gene, and CDR3 amino acid sequence. The percentage overlap between two repertoires was calculated by dividing the number of shared unique clonotypes by the size of the smaller repertoire. Repertoire richness was assessed with RTK rarefaction, the Chao1 estimator, and Recon v2.1 estimates of unobserved clonotypes. Generation probabilities were computed with OLGA for all TCRbeta clonotypes obtained by the gDNA method from a few donors. Sourced from immuneACCESS, this table was stored by TCRdb with only in-frame sequences that have V and J called. A share of the clones is absent; for the studies checked, an unresolved V gene accounts for under half, and the remainder has no known explanation. That table is the source of V, J and clone size, and D and trimming were worked out from the DNA. This sample has 300,000 to 400,000 clones in its table, and 70% to 75% of those were observed once. 10% of the sample comes from the top ten.

About this clone itself: Its antigen is not yet known. No much larger clone exists at a distance of one base, and base qualities are not known.

Healthy HIV-negative adults with no recently reported acute infections or vaccinations were included as donors. Only Caucasian adults living in Nashville, Tennessee, USA were represented among the donors. CD4+ T cells were enriched by magnetic negative selection; naive cells were then positively selected on CD45RA, and the negative fraction formed the memory subset. Blood was obtained by leukapheresis, after which PBMCs were separated by Ficoll-Histopaque density gradient centrifugation and cryopreserved in liquid nitrogen vapor phase. Purity and quantity of every magnetically sorted T cell population were checked by analytical flow cytometry. Each sorted fraction had its genomic DNA isolated and then quantified by UV absorbance on a Nanodrop 2000c.

The sequence came from a man aged 25-40 years in good health. The specimen was memory CD4+ T cells sorted from blood. The meaning of the sample's cell subset or site label: CD45RA-negative fraction. Here the chain combines TRBV27 and TRBJ2-1, and 8 bases in between align with TRBD2. The DNA reads TGTGCCAGCAGTTCCCCTATCAGCGGGAGATTGAATGAGCAGTTCTTC. Its translation reads: CASSSPISGRLNEQFF.